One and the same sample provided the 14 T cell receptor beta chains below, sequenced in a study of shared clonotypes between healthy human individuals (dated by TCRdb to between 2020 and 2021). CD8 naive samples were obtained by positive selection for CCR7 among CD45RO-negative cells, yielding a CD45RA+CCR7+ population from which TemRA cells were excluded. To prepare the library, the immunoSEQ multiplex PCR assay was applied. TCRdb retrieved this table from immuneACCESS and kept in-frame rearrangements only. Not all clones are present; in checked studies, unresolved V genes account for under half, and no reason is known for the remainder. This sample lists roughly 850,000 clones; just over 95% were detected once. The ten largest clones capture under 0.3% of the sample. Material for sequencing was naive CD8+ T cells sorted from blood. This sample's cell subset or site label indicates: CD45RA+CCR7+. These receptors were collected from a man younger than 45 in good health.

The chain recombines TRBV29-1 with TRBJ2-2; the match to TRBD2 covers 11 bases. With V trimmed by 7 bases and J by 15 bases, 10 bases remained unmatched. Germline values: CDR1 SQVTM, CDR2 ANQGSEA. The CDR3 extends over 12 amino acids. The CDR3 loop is CSGEDTSGSVFF. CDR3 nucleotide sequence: TGCAGCGGAGAGGACACTAGCGGGAGTGTGTTTTTT.

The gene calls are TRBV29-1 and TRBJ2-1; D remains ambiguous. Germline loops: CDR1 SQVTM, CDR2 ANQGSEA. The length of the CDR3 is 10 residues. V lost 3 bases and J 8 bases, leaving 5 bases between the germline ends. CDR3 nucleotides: TGCAGCGTTGAGTGGGATGAGCAGTTCTTC. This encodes CSVEWDEQFF.

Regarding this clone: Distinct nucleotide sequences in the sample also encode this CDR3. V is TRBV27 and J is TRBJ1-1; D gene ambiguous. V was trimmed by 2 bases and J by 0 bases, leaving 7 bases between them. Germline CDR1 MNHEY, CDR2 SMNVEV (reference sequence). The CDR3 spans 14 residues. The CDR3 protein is CASSLQGLNTEAFF. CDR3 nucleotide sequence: TGTGCCAGCAGTTTACAAGGGTTGAACACTGAAGCTTTCTTT.

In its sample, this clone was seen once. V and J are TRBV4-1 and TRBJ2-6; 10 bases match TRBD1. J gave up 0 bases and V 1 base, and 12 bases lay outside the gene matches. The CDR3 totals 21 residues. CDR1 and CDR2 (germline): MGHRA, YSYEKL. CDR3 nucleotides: TGCGCCAGCAGCCAAGGCCCCATTTCGGGACAGGGGATCTCTGGGGCCAACGTCCTGACTTTC. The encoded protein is CASSQGPISGQGISGANVLTF.

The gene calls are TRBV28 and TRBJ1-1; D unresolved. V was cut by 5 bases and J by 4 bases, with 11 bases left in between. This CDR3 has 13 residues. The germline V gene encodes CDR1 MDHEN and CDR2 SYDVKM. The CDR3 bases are TGTGCCAGCAGTGACTTGAAGAGCACTGAAGCTTTCTTT. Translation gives CASSDLKSTEAFF.

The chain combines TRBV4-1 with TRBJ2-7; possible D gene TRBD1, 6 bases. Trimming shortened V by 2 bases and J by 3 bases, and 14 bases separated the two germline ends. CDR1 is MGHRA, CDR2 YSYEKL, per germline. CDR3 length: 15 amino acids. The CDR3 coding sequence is TGCGCCAGCAGCCAAATACAGGGTTTTGTCTACGAGCAGTACTTC. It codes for CASSQIQGFVYEQYF.

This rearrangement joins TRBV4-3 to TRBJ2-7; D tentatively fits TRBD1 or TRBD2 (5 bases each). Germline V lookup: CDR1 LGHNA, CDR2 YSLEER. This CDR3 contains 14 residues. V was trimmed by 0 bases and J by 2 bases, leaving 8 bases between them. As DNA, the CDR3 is TGCGCCAGCAGCCAAGATCGGGACCCCTACGAGCAGTACTTC. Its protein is CASSQDRDPYEQYF.

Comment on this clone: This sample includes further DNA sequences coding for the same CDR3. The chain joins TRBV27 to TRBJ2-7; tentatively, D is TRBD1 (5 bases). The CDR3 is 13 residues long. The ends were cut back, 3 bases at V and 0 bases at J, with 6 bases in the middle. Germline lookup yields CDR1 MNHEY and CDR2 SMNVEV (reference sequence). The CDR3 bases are TGTGCCAGCAGTTTCACAGGCTCCTACGAGCAGTACTTC. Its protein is CASSFTGSYEQYF.

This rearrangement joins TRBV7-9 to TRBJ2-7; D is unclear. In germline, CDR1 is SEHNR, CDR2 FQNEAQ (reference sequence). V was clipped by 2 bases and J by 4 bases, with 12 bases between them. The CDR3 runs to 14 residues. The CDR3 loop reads CASSLFASGYEQYF. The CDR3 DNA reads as TGTGCCAGCAGCTTATTTGCTAGTGGATACGAGCAGTACTTC.

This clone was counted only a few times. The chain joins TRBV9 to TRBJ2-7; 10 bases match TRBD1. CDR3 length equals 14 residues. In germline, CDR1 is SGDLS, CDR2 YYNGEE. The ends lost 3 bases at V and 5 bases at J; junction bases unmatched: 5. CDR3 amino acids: CASSGGTGDDEQYF. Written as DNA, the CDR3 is TGTGCCAGCAGCGGGGGGACAGGGGACGACGAGCAGTACTTC.

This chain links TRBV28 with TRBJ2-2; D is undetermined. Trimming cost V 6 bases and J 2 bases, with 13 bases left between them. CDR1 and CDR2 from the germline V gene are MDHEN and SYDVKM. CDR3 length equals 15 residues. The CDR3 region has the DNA TGTGCCAGCAGCCCAATCAGGAAAAACACCGGGGAGCTGTTTTTT. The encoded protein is CASSPIRKNTGELFF.

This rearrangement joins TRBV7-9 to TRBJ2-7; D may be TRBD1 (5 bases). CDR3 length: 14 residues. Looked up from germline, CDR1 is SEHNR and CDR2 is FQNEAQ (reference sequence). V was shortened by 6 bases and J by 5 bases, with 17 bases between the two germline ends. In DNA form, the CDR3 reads TGTGCCAGCAGTACAGACCAGGGTCGTAACGAGCAGTACTTC. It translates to CASSTDQGRNEQYF. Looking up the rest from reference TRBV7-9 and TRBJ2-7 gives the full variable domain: DTGVSQNPRHKITKRGQNVTFRCDPISEHNRLYWYRQTLGQGPEFLTYFQNEAQLEKSRLLSDRFSAERPKGSFSTLEIQRTEQGDSAMYLCASSTDQGRNEQYFGPGTRLTVT.

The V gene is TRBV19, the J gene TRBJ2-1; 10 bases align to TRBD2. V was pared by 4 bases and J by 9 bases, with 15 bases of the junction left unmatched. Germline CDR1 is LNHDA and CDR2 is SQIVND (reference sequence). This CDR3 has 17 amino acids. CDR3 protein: CASSTQFFEREGTEQFF. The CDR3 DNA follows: TGTGCCAGTAGTACCCAGTTTTTTGAGCGGGAGGGGACTGAGCAGTTCTTC.

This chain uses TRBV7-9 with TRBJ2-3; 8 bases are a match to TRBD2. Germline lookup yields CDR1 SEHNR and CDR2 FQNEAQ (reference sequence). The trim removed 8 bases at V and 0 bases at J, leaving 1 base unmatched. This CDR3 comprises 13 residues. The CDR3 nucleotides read TGTGCCAGCGTAGCGGGGAGCACAGATACGCAGTATTTT. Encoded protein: CASVAGSTDTQYF.